This T cell receptor (beta chain) came from a study of blood T cell repertoires in COVID-19. Overall study: The study drew acute and convalescent COVID-19 samples from the United States, Italy and Spain. PBMCs, B-cell-depleted T cells, or T cells were the source of the cDNA or gDNA that made up the material.

This CDR3 contains 12 residues. The participants were between about 18 and 100 years old and came from 24 US areas. During the 2 weeks before they entered the study, exposed participants had met someone with a PCR-confirmed or clinician-diagnosed COVID-19 case. Repertoires were generated with immunoSEQ multiplex PCR, while TCRdb's copy carries only in-frame clones and drops some. The data hold about 200,000 clones, with roughly 80% observed a single time. This clonotype originated in a woman aged 45-59 years who had been exposed to COVID-19. Sequenced: PBMCs or T cells enriched from blood (not recorded which). The V gene is TRBV21-1, the J gene TRBJ1-2. TRBV21-1 is noted as a pseudogene. The CDR3 nucleotides read TGTGCCAGCAGCAAAGTCCCCGAACTCTACACCTTC. This gives the protein CASSKVPELYTF.